What follows is one T cell receptor beta chain and its context. This entry is derived from a study of blood T cell repertoires in COVID-19. Between the trimmed V and J ends, which lost 10 bases and 3 bases, there was a span of 6 bases. Looked up from germline, CDR1 is MDHEN and CDR2 is SYDVKM. CDR3 length: 10 residues. The protocol was immunoSEQ multiplex PCR, while the TCRdb copy is restricted to in-frame clones and leaves out a portion. The repertoire holds approximately 150,000 clones, with about four fifths as singletons. The receptor was derived from a woman of 80 years or more with acute or convalescent COVID-19. V and J are TRBV28 and TRBJ1-1; D ambiguous. The sample was peripheral blood. Here the CDR3 reads CATSYTEAFF. CDR3 coding DNA: TGTGCCACCTCGTACACTGAAGCTTTCTTT.